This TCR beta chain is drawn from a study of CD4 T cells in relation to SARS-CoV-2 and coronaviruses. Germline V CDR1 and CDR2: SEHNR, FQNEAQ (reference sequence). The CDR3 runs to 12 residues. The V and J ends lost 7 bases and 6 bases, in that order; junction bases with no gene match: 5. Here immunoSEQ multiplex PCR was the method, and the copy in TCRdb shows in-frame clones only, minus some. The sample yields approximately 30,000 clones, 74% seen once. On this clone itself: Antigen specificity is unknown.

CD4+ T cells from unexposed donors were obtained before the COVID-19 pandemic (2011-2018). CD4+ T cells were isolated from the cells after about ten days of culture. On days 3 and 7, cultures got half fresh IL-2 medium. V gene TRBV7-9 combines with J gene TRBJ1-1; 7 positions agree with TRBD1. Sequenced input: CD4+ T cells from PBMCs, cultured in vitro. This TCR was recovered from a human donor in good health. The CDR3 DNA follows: TGTGCCAGCACTAGGGGGCCGGCTGAAGCTTTCTTT. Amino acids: CASTRGPAEAFF.